The 20 T cell receptor beta chains given below trace back to one sample, sequenced in a study of T cells in Graves' hyperthyroidism and ophthalmopathy. TCR beta CDR3 region amplification was performed from RNA transcripts. A first-round RT-PCR of the TCR CDR3 used the HTBI primer set. TCRdb ran MiXCR on the multiplex PCR reads and lists one entry per CDR3 protein. The top ten clones hold around an eighth of a sample with hundreds of thousands of distinct CDR3 sequences, roughly 15% of them seen once. The sequenced sample consisted of blood. The origin of the receptors is a woman aged 45-65 years with Graves' ophthalmopathy.

This clonotype was seen repeatedly, ten times or more. The gene calls are TRBV20-1 and TRBJ2-3; D is unresolved. CDR1 and CDR2 from the germline V gene are DFQATT and SNEGSKA (reference sequence). The CDR3 has 13 amino acids. V lost 6 bases and J 6 bases, leaving 16 bases between the germline ends. The CDR3 reads CSAPSQVMDTQYF. CDR3 nucleotides: TGCAGTGCCCCGAGTCAGGTCATGGATACGCAGTATTTT.

This clonotype was found many times. The chain is built from TRBV2 and TRBJ2-7; 7 bases fit TRBD2. V trimming: 6 bases; J trimming: 7 bases; junction bases outside the gene matches: 15. The CDR3 totals 15 residues. In germline, CDR1 is SNHLY, CDR2 FYNNEI. The CDR3, as DNA: TGTGCCAGCAGCGTCGATGGGGCGGGAGCGCGGGAGCAGTACTTC. This sequence encodes CASSVDGAGAREQYF.

The chain joins TRBV2 to TRBJ1-2; 8 nucleotides agree with TRBD1. The CDR3 loop spans 13 amino acids. Germline values: CDR1 SNHLY, CDR2 FYNNEI. V shed 9 bases, J shed 7 bases, and the junction held 10 bases outside the gene matches. CDR3 region: CASRLTGVLGYTF. The CDR3 nucleotides read TGTGCCAGTAGGCTGACAGGGGTGCTTGGCTACACCTTC.

This clonotype was seen a handful of times. V is TRBV19 and J is TRBJ2-5, with 9 bases aligning to TRBD1. The J segment lost 2 bases and the V segment lost 3 bases, leaving 7 bases of the junction unmatched. Per germline, CDR1 LNHDA and CDR2 SQIVND (reference sequence). The CDR3 consists of 16 residues. The CDR3 loop reads CASSIPHRGRQETQYF. The CDR3 DNA is TGTGCCAGTAGTATTCCCCACAGGGGGCGGCAAGAGACCCAGTACTTC.

V gene TRBV12-3 or TRBV12-4 combines with J gene TRBJ2-3, with 14 bases aligning to TRBD2. After removal of 6 bases from V and 6 bases from J, the junction contained 17 bases not matched to a gene. This CDR3 region has 19 residues. As DNA, the CDR3 is TGTGCCAGCAGCCACCTTCCGGGACTAGCGGGAGTGGGGAGGGATACGCAGTATTTT. This gives the protein CASSHLPGLAGVGRDTQYF.

This clonotype was recorded many times. The rearrangement links TRBV6-1 to TRBJ2-3, with 13 bases that match TRBD2. Germline-derived CDR1 and CDR2 are MNHNS and SASEGT. V trimming: 7 bases; J trimming: 5 bases; junction bases outside the gene matches: 6. This CDR3 has 15 amino acids. CDR3 in amino acids: CASISLAGGGDTQYF. DNA for the CDR3: TGTGCCAGCATCTCACTAGCGGGAGGGGGAGATACGCAGTATTTT.

Comment on this clonotype: A much larger clone sits a single nucleotide away, making a read error possible. Because the CDR3's place on the DNA is in doubt, the DNA is left out and the CDR3 is given as listed by TCRdb. The chain is built from TRBV2 and TRBJ2-3; TRBD1 was called by the table and not checked on the DNA. The V gene's germline CDR1 is SNHLY and CDR2 FYNNEI. Termini included, the CDR3 measures 14 amino acids. This chain's CDR3 is CASNFGPGTDTRYF.

To note about this clonotype: The junction shows a germline mismatch at one end, possibly a read error. This sequence joins TRBV13 and TRBJ2-7, with 8 positions matching TRBD2. The CDR3 covers 16 residues. Germline lookup yields CDR1 PRHDT and CDR2 FYEKMQ (reference sequence). The CDR3 bases are TGTACCAGCAGCCCTAGGGGGACTAGTCAAAGGAACGAGCAGTACTTC. Amino acid sequence: CTSSPRGTSQRNEQYF.

The V gene is TRBV6-2 or TRBV6-3, the J gene TRBJ2-1; 10 positions agree with TRBD2. V lost 7 bases to trimming and J lost 8 bases; unmatched junction nucleotides: 35. The CDR3 is made up of 23 amino acids. The germline V gene has CDR1 MNHEY and CDR2 SVGEGT. The CDR3 DNA reads TGTGCCAGCATCAAAAAAAATGAAGCGGGAGGGCCTTTCGGTTGGGCTGTTGTCCATGAGCAGTTCTTC. It specifies CASIKKNEAGGPFGWAVVHEQFF.

This chain links TRBV29-1 with TRBJ1-2; no definite D call. The CDR3 has 12 amino acids. In germline, CDR1 is SQVTM, CDR2 ANQGSEA. Trimming took off 5 bases at V and 5 bases at J, with 12 bases between the two ends. CDR3 DNA sequence: TGCAGCGTTCCCGGACTGAAATATGGCTACACCTTC. The encoded protein is CSVPGLKYGYTF.

This clonotype came up many times. CDR3 sequence: CASSYPPTGTGGGEQFF. The CDR3 coding sequence is TGTGCCAGCAGTTACCCGCCAACCGGGACAGGAGGGGGTGAGCAGTTCTTC. J is TRBJ2-1 and V is TRBV28, with 8 bases identical to TRBD1. CDR1 MDHEN and CDR2 SYDVKM come from the germline V gene. V shed 4 bases and J 9 bases; nucleotides not matched to a gene: 17. This CDR3 has 17 residues.

Comments on this clonotype: This could be a read error, since a much larger clone is one nucleotide away. The chain combines TRBV27 with TRBJ2-3; D assignment may be TRBD1 or TRBD2 (5 bases each). V was shortened by 4 bases and J by 6 bases, with 14 bases between the two germline ends. This CDR3 is 14 amino acids long. Germline V gene sequence: CDR1 MNHEY, CDR2 SMNVEV (reference sequence). The CDR3 protein is CASSSTGWGDTQYF. CDR3 coding DNA: TGTGCCAGCAGTTCTACGGGTTGGGGGGATACGCAGTATTTT.

Many counts were recorded for this clonotype. The chain combines TRBV24-1 with TRBJ2-3, with TRBD2 matching 9 bases. With 9 bases clipped from V and 0 bases from J, the junction kept 15 bases outside the gene matches. The CDR3 is 18 residues long. In germline, CDR1 is KGHDR, CDR2 SFDVKD. CDR3 sequence (DNA): TGTGCCACCGAAATGGAGTGGGAAACTAGCGGGAGCACAGATACGCAGTATTTT. This encodes CATEMEWETSGSTDTQYF.

The table lists this clonotype with many counts. The genes are TRBV29-1 and TRBJ2-5; a weak D match, TRBD2 (7 bases). The CDR3 loop spans 13 amino acids. Trimming cost V 7 bases and J 5 bases, with 17 bases left between them. Germline loops: CDR1 SQVTM, CDR2 ANQGSEA. CDR3 residues: CSAQRGRAETQYF. CDR3 DNA sequence: TGCAGCGCCCAAAGGGGGAGGGCTGAGACCCAGTACTTC.

The chain links TRBV27 to TRBJ2-7, with 11 bases lining up with TRBD2. This CDR3 is built from 15 residues. The germline gives CDR1 MNHEY, CDR2 SMNVEV (reference sequence). The V segment lost 5 bases and the J segment 3 bases; nucleotides outside the gene matches: 6. DNA of the CDR3: TGTGCCAGCAGTAAGGGGACTAGCGGTTACTACGAGCAGTACTTC. This codes for CASSKGTSGYYEQYF.

The V gene is TRBV13, the J gene TRBJ2-3, with 13 bases identical to TRBD2. Losses at the gene ends were 1 base for V and 7 bases for J; bases not matched to a gene: 5. The CDR3 has 16 amino acids. Germline V gene data show CDR1 as PRHDT and CDR2 as FYEKMQ (reference sequence). The CDR3 bases are TGTGCCAGCAGCTTAGCCACTAGCGGGAGGGTAAATACGCAGTATTTT. Encoded protein: CASSLATSGRVNTQYF.

The chain is built from TRBV28 and TRBJ2-4, with D perhaps given as TRBD1 or TRBD2 (5 bases each). This CDR3 has 16 residues. V was cut by 2 bases and J by 0 bases, with 11 bases left in between. The V gene's germline CDR1 is MDHEN and CDR2 SYDVKM. CDR3: CASSLVGTSAKNIQYF. CDR3 coding DNA: TGTGCCAGCAGTTTAGTTGGGACCTCAGCCAAAAACATTCAGTACTTC. The complete variable domain, with remaining parts taken from reference TRBV28 and TRBJ2-4, reads DVKVTQSSRYLVKRTGEKVFLECVQDMDHENMFWYRQDPGLGLRLIYFSYDVKMKEKGDIPEGYSVSREKKERFSLILESASTNQTSMYLCASSLVGTSAKNIQYFGAGTRLSVL.

This clonotype was counted ten times or more. The chain links TRBV12-3 or TRBV12-4 to TRBJ1-2; D unresolved. The CDR3 consists of 13 residues. Trimming pared 6 bases from V and 8 bases from J, leaving 16 bases between. CDR3 residues: CASSRREVEGYTF. In nucleotides, the CDR3 is TGTGCCAGCAGCCGCAGAGAAGTGGAGGGCTACACCTTC.

In this sample, this clonotype turned up a few times. The chain combines TRBV2 with TRBJ1-1, with D uncertain. Germline V gene lookup returns CDR1 SNHLY and CDR2 FYNNEI. The CDR3 totals 12 residues. The CDR3 DNA is TGTGCGCTGACTCAGATGAACACTGAAGCTTTCTTT. It encodes CALTQMNTEAFF.

The chain uses TRBV6-1 and TRBJ2-5; 7 bases match TRBD1. This CDR3 has 11 residues. Losses at the gene ends were 5 bases for V and 7 bases for J; bases not matched to a gene: 1. The germline V gene has CDR1 MNHNS and CDR2 SASEGT. CDR3 sequence reads: CASSTGVTQYF. The CDR3 DNA follows: TGTGCCAGCAGTACAGGGGTGACCCAGTACTTC.